This TCR beta chain was sequenced during a study of radiotherapy plus CTLA-4 blockade in lung cancer (dated by TCRdb to between 2018 and 2020). Background on the whole study: Among enrolled patients, about 17% had an objective response and 31% reached disease control. The paper as a whole reports these results and caveats: Increased serum interferon-beta after radiation, together with early dynamic changes in blood T cell clones, were reported to be the strongest predictors of response. After treatment with radiotherapy and ipilimumab, TCR clones that came from tumors expanded in the peripheral blood.

Regarding this clone: Its antigen remains unidentified. No much larger clone exists at a distance of one base, and base qualities are not known.

Library preparation was by the immunoSEQ multiplex PCR assay. Here the immuneACCESS table is served through TCRdb, limited to in-frame sequences with V and J called. Missing clones are a known gap in these copies; in checked studies unresolved V genes cover under half, and the rest lacks a known reason. The sample table shows around 71,000 clones, and 65% to 85% are seen once. The ten most abundant clones make up about 16% of the sample. CDR1 SGHRS and CDR2 YFSETQ were looked up in the germline V gene. From the cysteine up to the phenylalanine, the CDR3 has a length of 17 residues. CDR3 DNA is the only sequence kept; it has 51 bases, read in frame from the first base. V trim: 4 bases; J trim: 3 bases; unmatched bases: 14. In this study, focal radiation therapy paired with CTLA-4 blockade (ipilimumab) was tested in patients who had chemo-refractory metastatic non-small-cell lung cancer.

This clonotype originated in a human donor with non-small cell lung cancer whose response to radiotherapy plus ipilimumab could not be evaluated. Some clones in this sample may be carry-over from other donors' samples. Sample: peripheral blood, taken from a patient treated with radiotherapy plus ipilimumab. The chain is assembled from TRBV5-1 and TRBJ2-3, with 7 central nucleotides matching TRBD2. The bases are TGCGCCAGCAGCCGATCGGCGGGCGGGGGAGTGACAGATACGCAGTATTTT. Translated, it reads CASSRSAGGGVTDTQYF.